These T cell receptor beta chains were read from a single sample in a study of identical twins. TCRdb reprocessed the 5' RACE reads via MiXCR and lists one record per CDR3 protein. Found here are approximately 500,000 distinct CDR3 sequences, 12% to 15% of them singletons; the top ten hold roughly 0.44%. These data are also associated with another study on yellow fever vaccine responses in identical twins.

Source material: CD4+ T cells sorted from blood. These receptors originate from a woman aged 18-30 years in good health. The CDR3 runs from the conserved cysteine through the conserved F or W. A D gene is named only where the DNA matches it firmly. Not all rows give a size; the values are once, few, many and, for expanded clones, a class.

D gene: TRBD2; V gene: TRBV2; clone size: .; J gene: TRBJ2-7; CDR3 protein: CASKNQASGGSYEQYF; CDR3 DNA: TGTGCCAGCAAAAATCAGGCTAGCGGGGGATCCTACGAGCAGTACTTC
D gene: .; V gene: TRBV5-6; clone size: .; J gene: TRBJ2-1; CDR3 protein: CASSLAHSRGQFF; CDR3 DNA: TGTGCCAGCAGCTTGGCCCACAGCCGAGGGCAGTTCTTC
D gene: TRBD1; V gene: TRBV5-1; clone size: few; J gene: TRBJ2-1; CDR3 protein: CASSLGTGNSYNEQFF; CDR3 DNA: TGCGCCAGCAGCTTGGGGACAGGGAACTCCTACAATGAGCAGTTCTTC
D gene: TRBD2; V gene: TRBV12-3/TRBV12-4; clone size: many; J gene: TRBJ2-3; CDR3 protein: CASSSSGRGADTQYF; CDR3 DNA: TGTGCCAGCAGTTCGAGCGGGAGAGGCGCAGATACGCAGTATTTT
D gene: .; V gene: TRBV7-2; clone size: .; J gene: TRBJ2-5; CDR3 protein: CASSSWTAQETQYF; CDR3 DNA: TGTGCCAGCAGCTCCTGGACGGCCCAAGAGACCCAGTACTTC
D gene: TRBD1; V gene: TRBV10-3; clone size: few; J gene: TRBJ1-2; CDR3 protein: CATSGQGTSGYTF; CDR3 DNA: TGTGCCACTTCGGGACAGGGCACCTCTGGCTACACCTTC
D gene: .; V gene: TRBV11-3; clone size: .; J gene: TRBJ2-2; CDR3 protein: CASSLDSALAGELFF; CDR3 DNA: TGTGCCAGCAGCCTTGACAGCGCGCTGGCCGGGGAGCTGTTTTTT
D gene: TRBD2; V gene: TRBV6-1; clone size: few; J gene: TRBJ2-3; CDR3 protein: CASSPGGAADTQYF; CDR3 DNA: TGTGCCAGCTCTCCGGGGGGGGCCGCAGATACGCAGTATTTT
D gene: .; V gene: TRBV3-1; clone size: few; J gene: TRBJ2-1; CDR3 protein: CASSQGTGTTYNEQFF; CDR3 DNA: TGTGCCAGCAGCCAAGGAACCGGGACAACCTACAATGAGCAGTTCTTC
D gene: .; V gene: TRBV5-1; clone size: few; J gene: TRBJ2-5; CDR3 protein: CASSLGGQQTQVTQYF; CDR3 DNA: TGCGCCAGCAGCTTGGGAGGACAGCAGACTCAGGTTACCCAGTACTTC
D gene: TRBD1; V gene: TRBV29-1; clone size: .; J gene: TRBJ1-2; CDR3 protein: CSVGDRENYGYTF; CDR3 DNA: TGCAGCGTAGGGGACAGGGAAAACTATGGCTACACCTTC
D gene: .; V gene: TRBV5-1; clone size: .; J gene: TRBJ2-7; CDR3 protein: CASSFAGPSEEQYF; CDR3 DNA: TGCGCCAGCAGCTTTGCGGGACCCTCAGAAGAGCAGTACTTC
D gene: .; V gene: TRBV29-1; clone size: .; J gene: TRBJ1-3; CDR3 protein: CSVEYSGAGNTIYF; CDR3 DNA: TGCAGCGTTGAGTACAGCGGGGCTGGAAACACCATATATTTT
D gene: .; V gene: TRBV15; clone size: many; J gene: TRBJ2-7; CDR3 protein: CATSNGPYEQYF; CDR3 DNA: TGTGCCACCAGCAACGGACCCTACGAGCAGTACTTC
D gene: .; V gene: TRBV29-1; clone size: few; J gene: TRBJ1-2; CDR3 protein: CSVGGNPYGYTF; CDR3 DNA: TGCAGCGTTGGCGGCAATCCCTATGGCTACACCTTC
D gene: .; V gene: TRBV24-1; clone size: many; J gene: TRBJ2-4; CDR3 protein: CATSDSRAEMGNIQYF; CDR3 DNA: TGTGCCACCAGTGATTCGAGGGCAGAAATGGGGAACATTCAGTACTTC
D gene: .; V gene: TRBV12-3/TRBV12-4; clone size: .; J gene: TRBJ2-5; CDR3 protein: CASRSRRTLRETQYF; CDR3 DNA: TGTGCCAGCAGAAGCCGACGGACCCTCCGGGAGACCCAGTACTTC
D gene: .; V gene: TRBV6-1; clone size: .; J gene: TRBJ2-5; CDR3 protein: CASSELLVSSGETQYF; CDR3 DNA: TGTGCCAGCAGTGAATTGCTAGTCTCCTCGGGGGAGACCCAGTACTTC
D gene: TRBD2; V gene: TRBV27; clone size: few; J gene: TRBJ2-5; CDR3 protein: CASSSPLAGRETQYF; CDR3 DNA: TGTGCCAGCAGTTCCCCGCTAGCGGGAAGAGAGACCCAGTACTTC
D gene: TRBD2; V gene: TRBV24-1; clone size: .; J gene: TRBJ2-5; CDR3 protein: CATSDHTSVETQYF; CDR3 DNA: TGTGCCACCAGTGACCATACTAGCGTGGAGACCCAGTACTTC
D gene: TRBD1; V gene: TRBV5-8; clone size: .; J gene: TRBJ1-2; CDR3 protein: CASSPRQGDYGYTF; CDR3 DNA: TGTGCCAGCAGCCCTCGACAGGGGGACTATGGCTACACCTTC
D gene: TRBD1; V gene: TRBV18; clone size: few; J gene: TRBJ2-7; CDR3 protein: CASSPPDRLYEQYF; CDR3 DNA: TGTGCCAGCTCACCACCGGACAGGCTCTACGAGCAGTACTTC
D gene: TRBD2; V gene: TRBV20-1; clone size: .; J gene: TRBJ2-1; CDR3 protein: CSARDPSGYNEQFF; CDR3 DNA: TGCAGTGCTAGAGATCCTAGCGGTTACAATGAGCAGTTCTTC
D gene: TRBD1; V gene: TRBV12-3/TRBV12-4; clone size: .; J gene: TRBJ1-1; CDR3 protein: CASSGQGSMANTEAFF; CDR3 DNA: TGTGCCAGCAGCGGACAGGGAAGTATGGCGAACACTGAAGCTTTCTTT
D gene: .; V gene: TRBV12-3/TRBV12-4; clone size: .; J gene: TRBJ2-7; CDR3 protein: CASSLRGVLNEQYF; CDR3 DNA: TGTGCCAGCAGTTTGAGAGGGGTTTTGAACGAGCAGTACTTC
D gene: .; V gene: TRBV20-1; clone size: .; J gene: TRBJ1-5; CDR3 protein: CSPRQADQPQHF; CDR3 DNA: TGCAGTCCCCGTCAGGCGGATCAGCCCCAGCATTTT
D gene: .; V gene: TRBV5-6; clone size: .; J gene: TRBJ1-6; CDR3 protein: CASSLAQGSSPLHF; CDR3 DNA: TGTGCCAGCAGCTTGGCGCAGGGTTCCTCACCCCTCCACTTT